Listed here are 2 T cell receptor beta chains from one sample, sequenced in a study of T-cell memory formation after mild COVID-19. TCRdb independently ran MiXCR on the 5' RACE reads; one entry per CDR3 protein. The repertoire consists of roughly 110,000 distinct CDR3 sequences, with approximately 15% occurring once and the leading ten covering 30% to 45%. The sample taken for sequencing was PBMCs or a T cell subset sorted from them (not recorded which). The receptors derive from a man aged 18-30 years who had mild COVID-19 (a few samples of this study predate the infection). Cell type and time point are not known.

This clonotype appeared a few times. This rearrangement joins TRBV12-3 or TRBV12-4 to TRBJ2-1; 12 nucleotides align to TRBD2. With V trimmed by 6 bases and J by 9 bases, 9 bases remained unmatched. The CDR3 has 15 amino acids. The CDR3 reads CASSRSLAGGREQFF. CDR3 DNA: TGTGCCAGCAGCCGATCCCTAGCGGGGGGGCGTGAGCAGTTCTTC.

This sequence joins TRBV4-3 and TRBJ2-2; D gene unclear. V shed 3 bases and J shed 6 bases, with 11 bases lying between them. Germline V gene sequence: CDR1 LGHNA, CDR2 YSLEER. The CDR3 has 14 amino acids. CDR3 sequence: CASSQGLSAGELFF. CDR3 nucleotides: TGCGCCAGCAGCCAGGGATTAAGCGCCGGGGAGCTGTTTTTT.